A single sample is the source of the 21 T cell receptor beta chains below, sequenced in a study of beta chain features in type 1 diabetes. Overall study findings and caveats: The study found moderately but significantly shorter TCRB CDR3s in all four CD4+ subsets of Type 1 diabetes patients.

These TCRs are of unknown antigen specificity. The entirety of the isolated RNA underwent reverse transcription, so expressed TCRB transcripts were sequenced. The assay was immunoSEQ multiplex PCR, and TCRdb's table has in-frame clones only and misses some. The sample lists 150,000 to 200,000 clones; roughly 65% were seen once. Material: naive CD4+ T cells from blood. These receptors were collected from a young man with type 1 diabetes.

A single count supports this clone. This chain joins TRBV25-1 and TRBJ2-2; 11 bases agree with TRBD2. CDR1 and CDR2 from the germline V gene are MGHDK and SYGVNS. Trimming took 8 bases from V and 2 from J; bases not matched to a gene: 10. The CDR3 is 17 residues long. Written as DNA, the CDR3 is TGTGCCAGCGGGGGATTGACTAGCGGGACCAACACCGGGGAGCTGTTTTTT. This codes for CASGGLTSGTNTGELFF.

This clone was counted between two and nine times. V usage is TRBV7-9 and J usage is TRBJ1-6; tentative D call: TRBD1 (6 bases). This CDR3 comprises 13 residues. Trimming removed 5 bases at V and 8 bases at J, with 10 bases between. The V gene's germline CDR1 is SEHNR and CDR2 FQNEAQ (reference sequence). The chain's CDR3 is CASSRQADSPLHF. The CDR3 DNA is TGTGCCAGCAGCCGACAGGCGGATTCACCCCTCCACTTT.

This rearrangement joins TRBV30 to TRBJ1-3; 8 nucleotides line up with TRBD1. Germline CDR1 and CDR2: GTSNPN and SVGIG (reference sequence). Germline trimming cut 1 base from V and 0 bases from J; bases unmatched to any gene: 5. The CDR3 is 16 amino acids. CDR3 sequence (DNA): TGTGCCTGGAGTGCCGGACAGGGACTCTCTGGAAACACCATATATTTT. This sequence encodes CAWSAGQGLSGNTIYF.

This chain joins TRBV25-1 and TRBJ2-1, with D possibly TRBD1 on 6 matching bases. The CDR3 is 16 amino acids. Germline CDR1 MGHDK, CDR2 SYGVNS. The V end lost 1 base, the J end lost 0 bases, and 10 bases lay between the germline ends. CDR3 bases: TGTGCCAGCAGTGAATTCACAGGGAGCTCCTACAATGAGCAGTTCTTC. It yields the protein CASSEFTGSSYNEQFF.

This chain joins TRBV7-2 and TRBJ2-2; perhaps D is TRBD1 or TRBD2 (5 bases each). V was trimmed by 1 base and J by 0 bases, leaving 9 bases between them. Germline values: CDR1 SGHTA, CDR2 FQGNSA. The CDR3 spans 16 residues. In DNA form, the CDR3 reads TGTGCCAGCAGCTTAGTCTGGGGGACGAACACCGGGGAGCTGTTTTTT. Protein product: CASSLVWGTNTGELFF. Based on the CDR3 plus reference TRBV7-2 and TRBJ2-2, the full variable domain is GAGVSQSPSNKVTEKGKDVELRCDPISGHTALYWYRQSLGQGLEFLIYFQGNSAPDKSGLPSDRFSAERTGGSVSTLTIQRTQQEDSAVYLCASSLVWGTNTGELFFGEGSRLTVL.

V and J are TRBV30 and TRBJ2-1; 10 bases match TRBD1. CDR1 and CDR2 (germline): GTSNPN, SVGIG (reference sequence). There are 16 residues in the CDR3. V was clipped by 1 base and J by 7 bases; unmatched bases: 10. This chain's CDR3 is CAWSADRGRGTNEQFF. In nucleotides, the CDR3 is TGTGCCTGGAGTGCCGACAGGGGGCGGGGGACGAATGAGCAGTTCTTC.

The chain is built from TRBV27 and TRBJ2-1; weak D call: TRBD1 (6 bases). Germline CDR1 MNHEY, CDR2 SMNVEV (reference sequence). V was cut by 2 bases and J by 0 bases, with 17 bases left in between. This CDR3 has 18 amino acids. The CDR3 loop is CASSLASGTRSSYNEQFF. The DNA of the CDR3 is TGTGCCAGCAGTTTAGCCTCCGGGACACGGAGCTCCTACAATGAGCAGTTCTTC.

This chain joins TRBV18 and TRBJ2-5; D gene ambiguous. This CDR3 is 15 amino acids long. V lost 2 bases and J lost 2, with 12 bases in between. Germline lookup yields CDR1 KGHSH and CDR2 LQKENI. The CDR3 DNA sequence: TGTGCCAGCTCACCATCGTATGTAGGTCAAGAGACCCAGTACTTC. Its translation: CASSPSYVGQETQYF.

The chain combines TRBV29-1 with TRBJ2-5; D is unclear. CDR1 is SQVTM, CDR2 ANQGSEA, per germline. Trimming pared 7 bases from V and 1 base from J, leaving 4 bases between. There are 10 residues in the CDR3. In DNA, the CDR3 is TGCAGCGCCAGCCAAGAGACCCAGTACTTC. It translates to CSASQETQYF.

V gene TRBV20-1 combines with J gene TRBJ1-5, with a possible D match to TRBD1 (6 bases). V lost 6 bases and J 7 bases, leaving 7 bases between the germline ends. Looked up from germline, CDR1 is DFQATT and CDR2 is SNEGSKA (reference sequence). This CDR3 contains 10 residues. The CDR3 bases are TGCAGTGCGGGGGGCCAGCCCCAGCATTTT. Translation: CSAGGQPQHF.

The chain joins TRBV5-1 to TRBJ2-7; 8 nucleotides line up with TRBD1. With 3 bases clipped from V and 3 bases from J, the junction kept 2 bases outside the gene matches. Germline V gene sequence: CDR1 SGHRS, CDR2 YFSETQ. The CDR3 is 13 residues long. The DNA for the CDR3 is TGCGCCAGCAGCTCGGGACAGGTCTACGAGCAGTACTTC. Translation: CASSSGQVYEQYF.

The rearrangement joins TRBV5-4 to TRBJ1-1; 8 bases fit TRBD1. The CDR3 has 14 amino acids. The trim removed 4 bases at V and 0 bases at J, leaving 2 bases unmatched. The germline gives CDR1 SGHNT, CDR2 YYREEE (reference sequence). This chain's CDR3 is CASSMGQVNTEAFF. CDR3 DNA: TGTGCCAGCAGCATGGGACAGGTGAACACTGAAGCTTTCTTT.

The rearrangement joins TRBV9 to TRBJ2-1, with D perhaps TRBD2 (6 bases). V shed 0 bases and J shed 2 bases, with 9 bases lying between them. The CDR3 loop spans 15 amino acids. CDR1 and CDR2 from the germline V gene are SGDLS and YYNGEE. CDR3 sequence: CASSVEGLAYNEQFF. The CDR3 nucleotides are TGTGCCAGCAGCGTAGAGGGACTTGCCTACAATGAGCAGTTCTTC.

The chain carries TRBV20-1 and TRBJ1-2; maybe TRBD1 (5 bases). Germline V lookup: CDR1 DFQATT, CDR2 SNEGSKA (reference sequence). The CDR3 runs 11 residues. Trimming left V 3 bases short and J 6 bases short, with 8 bases between. As DNA, the CDR3 is TGCAGTGCTAGCCGCAGGGATGGCTACACCTTC. Translation gives CSASRRDGYTF.

Note on this clone: The sample has other DNA sequences that encode this CDR3 too. V and J are TRBV9 and TRBJ1-1; D is unresolved. The CDR3 totals 13 residues. The germline CDR1 and CDR2 sequences are SGDLS and YYNGEE. Deletions cut 0 bases from V and 1 base from J, with 4 bases between. In DNA, the CDR3 is TGTGCCAGCAGCGTAGCGCAGAACACTGAAGCTTTCTTT. It is translated as CASSVAQNTEAFF. The complete variable domain, with remaining parts taken from reference TRBV9 and TRBJ1-1, reads DSGVTQTPKHLITATGQRVTLRCSPRSGDLSVYWYQQSLDQGLQFLIQYYNGEERAKGNILERFSAQQFPDLHSELNLSSLELGDSALYFCASSVAQNTEAFFGQGTRLTVV.

This sequence joins TRBV10-3 and TRBJ2-3, with D maybe TRBD1 (6 bases). The CDR3 has 14 residues. Trimming shortened V by 10 bases and J by 7 bases, and 21 bases separated the two germline ends. Germline lookup yields CDR1 ENHRY and CDR2 SYGVKD. CDR3 sequence: CATSDSGLGNTQYF. CDR3 DNA: TGTGCCACCTCGGACAGCGGTTTAGGGAATACGCAGTATTTT.

This clone was counted a few times. The chain uses TRBV10-3 and TRBJ2-1; 13 bases agree with TRBD2. CDR1 and CDR2 (germline): ENHRY, SYGVKD. This CDR3 region has 16 residues. J lost 4 bases, V lost 9 bases, and 9 bases had no gene match. The CDR3 sequence: CAMSRGTSGEYNEQFF. For the CDR3, the DNA is TGTGCCATGAGCAGAGGGACTAGCGGGGAGTACAATGAGCAGTTCTTC.

This clone was counted only a few times. The gene calls are TRBV29-1 and TRBJ1-2; D not resolved. CDR1 is SQVTM, CDR2 ANQGSEA, per germline. V was pared by 4 bases and J by 2 bases, with 8 bases between. This CDR3 is 12 amino acids long. The CDR3 nucleotides are TGCAGCGTTGTTGGGCAGAACTATGGCTACACCTTC. This encodes CSVVGQNYGYTF.

The chain carries TRBV20-1 and TRBJ2-5, with 7 positions matching TRBD1. CDR1 is DFQATT and CDR2 is SNEGSKA in the germline V gene (reference sequence). V shed 7 bases, J shed 5 bases, and the junction held 4 bases outside the gene matches. This CDR3 comprises 11 residues. The DNA for the CDR3 is TGCAGTGGACAGGGTTTGGAGACCCAGTACTTC. Protein sequence: CSGQGLETQYF.

This chain uses TRBV7-6 with TRBJ2-1; 12 bases match TRBD2. This CDR3 contains 16 residues. The ends lost 4 bases at V and 7 bases at J; junction bases unmatched: 8. CDR1 and CDR2 (germline): SGHVS, FNYEAQ. In nucleotides, the CDR3 is TGTGCCAGCAGCTCCAGACTAGCGGGGGCGGGAAATGAGCAGTTCTTC. Amino acid sequence: CASSSRLAGAGNEQFF.

The chain joins TRBV25-1 to TRBJ2-3; D gene unclear. CDR3 length equals 15 residues. The V and J ends lost 5 bases and 1 base respectively, with 13 bases between them. Germline V CDR1 and CDR2: MGHDK, SYGVNS. The CDR3 reads CASSLADWRTDTQYF. CDR3 sequence (DNA): TGTGCCAGCAGTCTGGCTGACTGGCGCACAGATACGCAGTATTTT.